The clone carrying this T cell receptor beta chain was seen at least ten times. This entry comes from a study of read filtering for tumor transcriptome and immune sequencing. On the study more broadly: Eight or nine patients were R-ISS I, some 15 were R-ISS II, more than five were R-ISS III. IR-seq gave about 4 to 10.27 million TCR reads per sample; RNA-seq gave about 80 to 1273.

From around 0.4 ug of RNA, a library with molecular barcoded alpha/delta and beta/gamma adaptors was made. MiXCR, run by TCRdb on the reads, gives a single entry per CDR3 protein. The sample records 60,000 or so distinct CDR3 sequences, approximately 18% being singletons. Specimen: a population of CD138-negative cells sorted from bone marrow. This clonotype was sampled from a donor over 35 with multiple myeloma.

The CDR3 protein is CASSTGTGGFETQYF. The CDR3 DNA reads TGTGCCAGCAGTACCGGGACAGGGGGTTTCGAGACCCAGTACTTC. The chain employs TRBV12-3 or TRBV12-4 and TRBJ2-5; 11 nucleotides agree with TRBD1. V lost 5 bases and J lost 5; bases outside the gene matches: 7. This CDR3 region has 15 residues.